A single T cell receptor beta chain is shown here with its context. The data were taken from a study of blood T cell repertoires in COVID-19. Across the study: The samples span acute and convalescent COVID-19 from the United States, Italy and Spain. T cells, B-cell-depleted T cells, or PBMCs supplied cDNA or gDNA.

The CDR3 contains 17 residues. The V gene end was trimmed by 4 bases and the J gene end by 0 bases; junction bases not matched to a gene: 5. Germline V gene data show CDR1 as SGHRS and CDR2 as YFSETQ. TCRdb keeps only in-frame clones here, not all; method: immunoSEQ multiplex PCR. The data show about 230,000 clones, with about nine tenths seen just once and under 2.5% held by the top ten. Cohorts were assigned according to the clinical history that participants reported. This TCR was sampled from a woman aged 40 to 50 with acute COVID-19. This chain uses TRBV5-1 with TRBJ2-3, with 13 bases lining up with TRBD2. The sample taken for sequencing was PBMCs or T cells enriched from blood (not recorded which). CDR3 sequence: CASSLGLAGTSTDTQYF. CDR3 nucleotides: TGCGCCAGCAGCCTGGGACTAGCGGGGACTAGCACAGATACGCAGTATTTT.